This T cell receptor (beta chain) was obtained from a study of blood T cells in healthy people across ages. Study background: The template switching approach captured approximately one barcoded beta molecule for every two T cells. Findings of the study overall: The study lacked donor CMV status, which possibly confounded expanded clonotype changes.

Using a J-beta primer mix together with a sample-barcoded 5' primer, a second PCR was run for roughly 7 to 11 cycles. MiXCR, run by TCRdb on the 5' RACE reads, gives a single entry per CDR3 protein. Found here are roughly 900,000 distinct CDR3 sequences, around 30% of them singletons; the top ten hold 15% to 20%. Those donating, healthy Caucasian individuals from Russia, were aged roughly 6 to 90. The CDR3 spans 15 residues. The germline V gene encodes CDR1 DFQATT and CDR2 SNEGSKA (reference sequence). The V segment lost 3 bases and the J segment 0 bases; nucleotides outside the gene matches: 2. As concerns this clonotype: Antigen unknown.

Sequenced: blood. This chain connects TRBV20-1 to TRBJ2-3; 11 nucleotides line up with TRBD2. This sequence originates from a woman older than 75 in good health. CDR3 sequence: CSARGLAASTDTQYF. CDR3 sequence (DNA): TGCAGTGCTAGGGGACTAGCGGCTAGCACAGATACGCAGTATTTT.